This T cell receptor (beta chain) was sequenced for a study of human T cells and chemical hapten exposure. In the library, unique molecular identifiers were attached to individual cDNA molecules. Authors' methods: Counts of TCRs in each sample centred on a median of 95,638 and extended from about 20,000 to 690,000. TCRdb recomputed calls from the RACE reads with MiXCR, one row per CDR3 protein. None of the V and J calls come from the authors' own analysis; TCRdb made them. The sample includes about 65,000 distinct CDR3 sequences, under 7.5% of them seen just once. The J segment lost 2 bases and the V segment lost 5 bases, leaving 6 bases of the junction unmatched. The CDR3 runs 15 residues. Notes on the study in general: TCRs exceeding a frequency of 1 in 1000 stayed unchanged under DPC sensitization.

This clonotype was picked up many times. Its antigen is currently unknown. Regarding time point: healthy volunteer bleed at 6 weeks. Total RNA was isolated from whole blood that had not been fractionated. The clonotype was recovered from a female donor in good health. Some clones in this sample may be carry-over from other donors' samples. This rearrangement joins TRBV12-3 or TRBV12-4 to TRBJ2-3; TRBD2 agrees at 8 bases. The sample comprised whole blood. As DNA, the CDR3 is TGTGCCAGCAGTCTATTAGCGGGGTACACAGATACGCAGTATTTT. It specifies CASSLLAGYTDTQYF.